This T cell receptor (beta chain) was sequenced in a study of cytomegalovirus exposure and HLA in healthy donors (dated by TCRdb to about 2017). A note on the overall study: According to a later analysis, one platform produced both the roughly 120 validation repertoires and the 550 to 800 repertoires of the first cohort. The aim of the study was to test whether cataloging public T cell receptors could identify signatures of past pathogen exposure. In addition to the first cohort of around 670 subjects, a separate validation cohort of approximately 120 different subjects was used. The study combined high-throughput TCR immunosequencing, statistical association of individual TCRs with disease status, and machine learning to predict cytomegalovirus infection status. The investigation overall reported the following: Most TCR sequences were observed very rarely across donors, whereas some public TCRs were present in many individuals. The validation cohort had no HLA typing available for a later analysis, so co-occurrence within that cohort was assessed over all 120 or so repertoires. Subsequent analysis determined that TCRs grouped into clusters in the first cohort also showed a tendency toward co-occurrence across the 120 validation repertoires, and about 94% of cluster scores exceeded 0. The classifier was reported to diagnose cytomegalovirus status with high specificity and sensitivity in both the original cohort and the validation cohort. In vitro tests confirmed that a few of the cytomegalovirus-associated TCR beta chains recognize cytomegalovirus antigens. According to the authors, the approach could potentially be generalized to other disease states and immunological phenotypes. The study listed 170 or so TCR beta chains as associated with cytomegalovirus.

According to the germline V gene (reference sequence), CDR1 reads LNHDA and CDR2 reads SQIVND. The CDR3 runs 15 amino acids, cysteine and phenylalanine included. Only the CDR3 part of the read is kept: 45 bases, read in frame from the first base. The germline V and J ends show losses of 9 bases and 0 bases respectively, and no gene match explains 8 bases of the junction. The protocol used for the library was the immunoSEQ multiplex PCR assay. Processing in the source paper ran as follows. To diagnose cytomegalovirus status from the catalog of TCR beta chain sequences, a statistical classification framework was built. Held by TCRdb, this immuneACCESS table contains in-frame sequences only and omits some clones. Under half of the omission traces to an unresolved V gene where checked; the cause of the rest is unknown. The DNA was the basis for D and trimming; V, J and clone size are from that table. The sample table contains around 75,000 clones; only one count was recorded for approximately 80% of them. The ten most abundant clones make up approximately 3% of the sample.

This clone was seen a few times. The antigen this receptor binds is unknown. No base-level quality is on record; no much larger clone is a single base apart. Separate from the roughly 650-subject first cohort, the validation cohort of about 130 subjects was the group to which the donors belonged. The chain uses TRBV19 and TRBJ1-5; TRBD1 aligns with 7 central bases. The sequenced sample consisted of PBMCs. The sequence came from a man aged 25-45 years in good health and CMV-seronegative. In nucleotide form, the sequence is TGTGCCAGCAGGGGACAGATTAATAGCAATCAGCCCCAGCATTTT. This gives the protein CASRGQINSNQPQHF.